This T cell receptor beta chain derives from a study of CD8 T cells in Susac syndrome. Study-level results: It was acknowledged in the study that its TCR sequencing and HLA analysis involved a relatively small number of individuals.

Reverse transcription of about 0.45 to 1 ug RNA was performed with random hexamers. Multiplex PCR with immunoSEQ amplified the TCR beta CDR3 across 54 Vbeta and 13 Jbeta. TCRdb re-called the immunoSEQ multiplex PCR reads through MiXCR, storing one row per CDR3 protein. The sample yields about 94,000 distinct CDR3 sequences, about 95% seen once. Sequencing targeted TCR beta in T cells from blood (CD8+ and CD4+). Negative isolation was used for CD8+ and CD4+ T cells and FACS enrichment for TEMRA cells. As regards this clonotype: The target antigen is unknown.

The germline gives CDR1 DFQATT, CDR2 SNEGSKA (reference sequence). This CDR3 spans 16 amino acids. Deletions cut 3 bases from V and 1 base from J, with 13 bases between. Source material: CD4+ T cells from PBMCs. The gene calls are TRBV20-1 and TRBJ2-6; a weak D match, TRBD1 (5 bases). The receptor comes from a human donor with Susac syndrome. As DNA, the CDR3 is TGCAGTGCTAGCGGACACTTTCCGTCTGGGGCCAACGTCCTGACTTTC. This translates into CSASGHFPSGANVLTF.